The 9 T cell receptor beta chains listed next were all sequenced from one sample in a study of T cells in Graves' hyperthyroidism and ophthalmopathy. Amplified TCR beta CDR3 regions derived from RNA transcripts. The TCR CDR3 first-round RT-PCR relied on the HTBI primer set. Using its own MiXCR run on the multiplex PCR reads, TCRdb lists one record per CDR3 protein. The repertoire holds roughly 400,000 distinct CDR3 sequences, around a quarter seen once, with roughly 80% in the top ten. The sample comprised blood. These receptors all stem from a man between 45 and 60 years old with Graves' hyperthyroidism.

The chain couples TRBV11-3 to TRBJ2-5, with D perhaps assigned TRBD1 or TRBD2 (5 bases each). The germline V and J ends were trimmed by 5 bases and 7 bases, with 14 bases remaining between them. The CDR3 loop spans 13 amino acids. Germline V gene data show CDR1 as SGHNT and CDR2 as YENEEA. CDR3 region: CASSPRGEGTQYF. DNA for the CDR3: TGTGCCAGCAGCCCGAGGGGCGAAGGGACCCAGTACTTC.

This clonotype was detected a few times. This chain connects TRBV6-1 to TRBJ2-6, with D perhaps being TRBD1 or TRBD2 (5 bases each). Per the germline V gene, CDR1 is MNHNS and CDR2 is SASEGT. Trimming pared 0 bases from V and 3 bases from J, leaving 15 bases between. The CDR3 has 18 residues. CDR3 protein: CASSEALTRDLGANVLTF. The CDR3 DNA sequence: TGTGCCAGCAGTGAAGCCCTTACTAGGGACCTTGGGGCCAACGTCCTGACTTTC.

This clonotype was counted only a few times. The chain couples TRBV12-3 or TRBV12-4 to TRBJ2-3, with D maybe TRBD2 (6 bases). This CDR3 is built from 15 residues. The V gene lost 5 bases and the J gene lost 1 base, with 13 bases spanning the gap. For the CDR3, the DNA is TGTGCCAGCAGTCGGGGCGGGAACCGCACAGATACGCAGTATTTT. Encoded protein: CASSRGGNRTDTQYF.

The CDR3 DNA is TGTGCCACCTCAGGACAGGGGGCCCCGGAGACCCAGTACTTC. Translation: CATSGQGAPETQYF. This chain links TRBV24-1 with TRBJ2-5, with TRBD1 matching over 11 bases. Germline CDR1 reads KGHDR; CDR2 reads SFDVKD. With V trimmed by 9 bases and J by 5 bases, 7 bases remained unmatched. This CDR3 spans 14 amino acids.

This chain joins TRBV7-9 and TRBJ2-7, with D perhaps matching TRBD2 (6 bases). V lost 0 bases and J 3 bases, leaving 6 bases between the germline ends. Looked up from germline, CDR1 is SEHNR and CDR2 is FQNEAQ (reference sequence). There are 13 residues in the CDR3. This CDR3 reads CASSLARDYEQYF. DNA for the CDR3: TGTGCCAGCAGCTTAGCGCGGGACTACGAGCAGTACTTC.

This clonotype was detected ten times or more. The chain carries TRBV6-2 or TRBV6-3 and TRBJ2-3; 14 bases fit TRBD2. The germline V gene has CDR1 MNHEY and CDR2 SVGEGT. With 2 bases clipped from V and 3 bases from J, the junction kept 1 base outside the gene matches. The CDR3 is 16 amino acids. The CDR3 DNA sequence: TGTGCCAGCAGTTACCGGACTAGCGGGAGGACAGATACGCAGTATTTT. It encodes CASSYRTSGRTDTQYF.

Only a few counts were recorded for this clonotype. The rearrangement links TRBV29-1 to TRBJ2-7; TRBD1 aligns across 9 bases. CDR1 is SQVTM, CDR2 ANQGSEA, per germline. CDR3 length: 13 residues. Germline trimming cut 3 bases from V and 4 bases from J; bases unmatched to any gene: 4. The CDR3 sequence is CSVEEDRGYEQYF. The CDR3 region has the DNA TGCAGCGTTGAGGAGGACAGGGGATACGAGCAGTACTTC.

The chain couples TRBV2 to TRBJ2-2, with a weak D call TRBD2 (6 bases). The CDR3 totals 15 residues. CDR1 SNHLY and CDR2 FYNNEI come from the germline V gene. V was pared by 8 bases and J by 3 bases, with 16 bases between. CDR3: CASLLGGVHTGELFF. CDR3 DNA sequence: TGTGCCAGCCTCCTCGGGGGAGTCCACACCGGGGAGCTGTTTTTT.

At least ten counts were recorded for this clonotype. The chain recombines TRBV20-1 with TRBJ2-1, with 14 bases lining up with TRBD2. The CDR3 runs 14 residues. V lost 3 bases and J lost 8; bases outside the gene matches: 3. Germline loops: CDR1 DFQATT, CDR2 SNEGSKA (reference sequence). CDR3 DNA sequence: TGCAGTGCTAGCGGACTAGCGGGAGGCGATGAGCAGTTCTTC. It specifies CSASGLAGGDEQFF.